This TCR beta chain comes out of a study of blood T cell repertoires in COVID-19. Background on the study: T cells, B-cell-depleted T cells, or PBMCs supplied cDNA or gDNA.

The length of the CDR3 is 19 residues. Germline lookup yields CDR1 SGHAT and CDR2 FQNNGV. V dropped 5 bases and J dropped 4 bases, with 27 bases sitting between them. The table came from immunoSEQ multiplex PCR; TCRdb's copy has only in-frame clones and leaves some out. This sample has 250,000 or so clones; about four fifths occur once, and the top ten carry roughly 1.9%. The receptor was derived from a man aged 25 to 40 who had recovered from COVID-19. V is TRBV11-2 and J is TRBJ2-1, with D possibly being TRBD2 (7 bases). The material sequenced was peripheral blood. CDR3 residues: CASSPWRGGDPMRYNEQFF. CDR3 in DNA: TGTGCCAGCAGCCCTTGGAGGGGGGGCGACCCGATGAGGTACAATGAGCAGTTCTTC.